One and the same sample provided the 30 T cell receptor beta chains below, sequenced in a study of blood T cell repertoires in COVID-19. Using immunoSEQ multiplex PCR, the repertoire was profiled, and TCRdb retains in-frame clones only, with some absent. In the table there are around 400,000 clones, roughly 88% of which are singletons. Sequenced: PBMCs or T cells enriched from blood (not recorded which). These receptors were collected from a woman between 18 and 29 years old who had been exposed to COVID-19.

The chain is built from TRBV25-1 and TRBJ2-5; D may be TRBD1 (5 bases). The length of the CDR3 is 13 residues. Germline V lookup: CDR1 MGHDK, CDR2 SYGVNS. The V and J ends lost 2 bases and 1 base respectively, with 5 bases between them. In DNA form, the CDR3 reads TGTGCCAGCAGTGAAGGGGCCCAAGAGACCCAGTACTTC. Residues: CASSEGAQETQYF.

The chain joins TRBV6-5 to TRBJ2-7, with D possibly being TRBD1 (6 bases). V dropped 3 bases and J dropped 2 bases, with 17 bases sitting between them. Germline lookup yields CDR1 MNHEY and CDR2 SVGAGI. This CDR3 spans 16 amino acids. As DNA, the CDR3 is TGTGCCAGCAGTTATGAAGGACAGCCATCAACCTACGAGCAGTACTTC. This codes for CASSYEGQPSTYEQYF.

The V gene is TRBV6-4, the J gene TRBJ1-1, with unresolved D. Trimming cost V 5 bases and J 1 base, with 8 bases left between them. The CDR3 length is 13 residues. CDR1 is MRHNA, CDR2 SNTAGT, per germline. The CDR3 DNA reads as TGTGCCAGCAGTATCCACTCGAACACTGAAGCTTTCTTT. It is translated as CASSIHSNTEAFF.

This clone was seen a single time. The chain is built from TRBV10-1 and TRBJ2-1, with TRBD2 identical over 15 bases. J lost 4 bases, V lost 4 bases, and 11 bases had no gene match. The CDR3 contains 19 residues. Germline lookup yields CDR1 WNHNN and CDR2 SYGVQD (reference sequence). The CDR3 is CASSGTSGRGPLLYNEQFF. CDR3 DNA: TGCGCCAGCAGTGGGACTAGCGGGAGGGGGCCTCTATTATACAATGAGCAGTTCTTC.

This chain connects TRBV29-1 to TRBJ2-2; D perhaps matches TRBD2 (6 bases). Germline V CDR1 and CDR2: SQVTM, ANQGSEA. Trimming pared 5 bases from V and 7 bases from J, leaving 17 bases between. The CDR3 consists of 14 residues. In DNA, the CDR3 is TGCAGCGTTCCTCCGGAAGGAGGGAGCGGGGAGCTGTTTTTT. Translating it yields CSVPPEGGSGELFF.

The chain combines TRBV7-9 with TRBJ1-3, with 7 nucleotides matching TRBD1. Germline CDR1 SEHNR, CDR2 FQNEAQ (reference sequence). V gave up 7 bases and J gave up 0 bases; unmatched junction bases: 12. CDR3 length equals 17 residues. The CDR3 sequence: CASNDEDRSYSGNTIYF. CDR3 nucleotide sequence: TGTGCCAGCAACGACGAGGACAGGTCCTACTCTGGAAACACCATATATTTT.

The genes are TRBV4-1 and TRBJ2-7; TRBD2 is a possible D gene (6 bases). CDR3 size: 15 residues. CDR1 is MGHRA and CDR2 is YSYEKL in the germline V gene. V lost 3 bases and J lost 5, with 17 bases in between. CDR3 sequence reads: CASSQEPGLPNEQYF. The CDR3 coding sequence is TGCGCCAGCAGCCAGGAGCCGGGACTCCCCAACGAGCAGTACTTC.

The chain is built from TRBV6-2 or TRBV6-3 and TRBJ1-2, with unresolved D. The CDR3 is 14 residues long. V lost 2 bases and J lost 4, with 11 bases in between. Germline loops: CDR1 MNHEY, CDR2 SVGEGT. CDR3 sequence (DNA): TGTGCCAGCAGTTACGGGCGGGTTGGCTATGGCTACACCTTC. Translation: CASSYGRVGYGYTF.

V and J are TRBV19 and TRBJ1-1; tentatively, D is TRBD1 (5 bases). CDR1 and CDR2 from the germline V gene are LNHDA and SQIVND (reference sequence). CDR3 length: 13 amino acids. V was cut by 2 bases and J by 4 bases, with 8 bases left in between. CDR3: CASSIWGTTEAFF. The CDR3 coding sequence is TGTGCCAGTAGTATATGGGGCACCACTGAAGCTTTCTTT.

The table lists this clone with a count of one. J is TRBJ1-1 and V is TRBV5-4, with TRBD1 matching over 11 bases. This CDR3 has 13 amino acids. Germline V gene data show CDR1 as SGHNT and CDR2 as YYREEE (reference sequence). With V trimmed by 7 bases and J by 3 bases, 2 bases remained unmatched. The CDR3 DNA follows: TGTGCCAGCGGGGGACAGGGGGACACTGAAGCTTTCTTT. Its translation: CASGGQGDTEAFF.

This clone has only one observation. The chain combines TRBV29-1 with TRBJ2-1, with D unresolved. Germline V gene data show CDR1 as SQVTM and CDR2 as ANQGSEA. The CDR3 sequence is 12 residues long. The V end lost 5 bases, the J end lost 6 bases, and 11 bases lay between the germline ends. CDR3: CSVRRSGNEQFF. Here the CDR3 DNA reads TGCAGCGTTAGGAGATCGGGCAATGAGCAGTTCTTC.

The CDR3, as DNA: TGTGCCAGCAGCCTAGCCGGAGTCTACGAGCAGTACTTC. Its protein product is CASSLAGVYEQYF. V and J are TRBV13 and TRBJ2-7; maybe TRBD2 (5 bases). This CDR3 is 13 amino acids long. V lost 5 bases to trimming and J lost 3 bases, with 11 bases between them. From germline, CDR1 is PRHDT and CDR2 FYEKMQ (reference sequence).

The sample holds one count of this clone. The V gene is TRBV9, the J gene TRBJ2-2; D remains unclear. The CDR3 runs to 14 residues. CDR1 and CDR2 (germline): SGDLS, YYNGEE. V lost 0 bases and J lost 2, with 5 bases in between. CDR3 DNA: TGTGCCAGCAGCGTAGTAATTAACACCGGGGAGCTGTTTTTT. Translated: CASSVVINTGELFF.

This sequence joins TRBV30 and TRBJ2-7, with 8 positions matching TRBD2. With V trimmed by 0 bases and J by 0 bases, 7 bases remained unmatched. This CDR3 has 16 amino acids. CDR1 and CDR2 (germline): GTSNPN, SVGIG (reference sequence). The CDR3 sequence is CAWSVLADLSSYEQYF. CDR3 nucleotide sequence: TGTGCCTGGAGTGTACTAGCGGACTTGAGCTCCTACGAGCAGTACTTC.

The CDR3 nucleotides read TGTGCCAGTAGTATAGGAGTGCGGGGAGACTCCTACGAGCAGTACTTC. Protein sequence: CASSIGVRGDSYEQYF. The chain carries TRBV19 and TRBJ2-7; perhaps TRBD2 as D (6 bases). This CDR3 has 16 residues. V gave up 1 base and J gave up 0 bases, with 13 bases separating them. Germline CDR1 LNHDA, CDR2 SQIVND (reference sequence). The whole variable domain, remainder taken from reference TRBV19 and TRBJ2-7, is DGGITQSPKYLFRKEGQNVTLSCEQNLNHDAMYWYRQDPGQGLRLIYYSQIVNDFQKGDIAEGYSVSREKKESFPLTVTSAQKNPTAFYLCASSIGVRGDSYEQYFGPGTRLTVT.

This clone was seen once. The CDR3 reads CASSLFNAGGLYNEQFF. The CDR3 DNA reads TGTGCCAGCAGCTTGTTCAACGCGGGGGGGCTATACAATGAGCAGTTCTTC. V is TRBV5-6 and J is TRBJ2-1; the match to TRBD2 covers 9 bases. J was trimmed by 4 bases and V by 1 base; bases with no gene match: 9. The germline CDR1 and CDR2 sequences are SGHDT and YYEEEE. The CDR3 loop spans 17 amino acids.

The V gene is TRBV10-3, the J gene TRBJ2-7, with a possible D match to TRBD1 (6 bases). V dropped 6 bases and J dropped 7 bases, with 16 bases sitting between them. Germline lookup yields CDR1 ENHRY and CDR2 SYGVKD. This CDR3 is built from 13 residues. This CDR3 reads CAIRGRGDVEQYF. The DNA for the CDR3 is TGTGCCATCAGGGGCAGGGGAGACGTAGAGCAGTACTTC.

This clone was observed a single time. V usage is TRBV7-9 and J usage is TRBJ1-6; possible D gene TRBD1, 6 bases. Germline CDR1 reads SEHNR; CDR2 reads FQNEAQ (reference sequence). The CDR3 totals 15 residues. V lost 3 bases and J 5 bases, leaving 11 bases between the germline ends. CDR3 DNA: TGTGCCAGCAGCTTCGGACAGCTCCATAATTCACCCCTCCACTTT. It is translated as CASSFGQLHNSPLHF.

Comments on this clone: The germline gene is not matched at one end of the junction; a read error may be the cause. The CDR3 nucleotides read TGTGCCAGCGGCTTTTGGGAGTGGTCCTACAATGAGCAGTTCTTC. Its protein is CASGFWEWSYNEQFF. V is TRBV5-4 and J is TRBJ2-1, with D possibly matching TRBD2 (5 bases). The CDR3 has 15 amino acids. The germline CDR1 and CDR2 sequences are SGHNT and YYREEE (reference sequence).

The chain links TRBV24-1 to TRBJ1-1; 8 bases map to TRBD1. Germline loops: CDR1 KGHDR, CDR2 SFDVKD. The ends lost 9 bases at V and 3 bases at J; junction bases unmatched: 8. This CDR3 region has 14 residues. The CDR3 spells CATRGQGADTEAFF. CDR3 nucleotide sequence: TGTGCCACCCGAGGGCAGGGGGCTGACACTGAAGCTTTCTTT.

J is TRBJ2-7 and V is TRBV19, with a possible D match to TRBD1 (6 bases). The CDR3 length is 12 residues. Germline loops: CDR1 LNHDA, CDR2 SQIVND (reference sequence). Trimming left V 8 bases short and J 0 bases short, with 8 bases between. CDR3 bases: TGTGCCAGTGCGGACAGCTCCTACGAGCAGTACTTC. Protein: CASADSSYEQYF.

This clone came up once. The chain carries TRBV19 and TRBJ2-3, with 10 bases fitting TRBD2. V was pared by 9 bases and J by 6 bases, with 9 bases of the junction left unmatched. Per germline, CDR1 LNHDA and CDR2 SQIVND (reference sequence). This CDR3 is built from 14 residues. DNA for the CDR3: TGTGCCAGCTCGGAACTAGCGGGATTGGATACGCAGTATTTT. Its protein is CASSELAGLDTQYF.

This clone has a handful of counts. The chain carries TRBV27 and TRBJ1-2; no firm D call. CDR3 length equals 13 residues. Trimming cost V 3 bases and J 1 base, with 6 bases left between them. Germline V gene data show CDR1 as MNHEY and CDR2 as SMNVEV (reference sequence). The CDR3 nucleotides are TGTGCCAGCAGTTTCGGGAATAACTATGGCTACACCTTC. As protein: CASSFGNNYGYTF.

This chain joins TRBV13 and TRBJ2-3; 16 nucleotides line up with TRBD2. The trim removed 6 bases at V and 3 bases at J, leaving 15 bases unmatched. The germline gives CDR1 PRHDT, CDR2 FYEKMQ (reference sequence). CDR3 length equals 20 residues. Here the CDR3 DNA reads TGTGCCAGCAGTTCACTCGCCGGGACTAGCGGGGGGGCGTCGACAGATACGCAGTATTTT. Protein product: CASSSLAGTSGGASTDTQYF.

This chain's CDR3 is CASTLGTSLNEQFF. The DNA of the CDR3 is TGTGCCAGCACCTTGGGGACTAGTCTCAATGAGCAGTTCTTC. This rearrangement joins TRBV28 to TRBJ2-1, with TRBD2 matching over 8 bases. This CDR3 region has 14 residues. V shed 7 bases and J 6 bases; nucleotides not matched to a gene: 8. Germline loops: CDR1 MDHEN, CDR2 SYDVKM.

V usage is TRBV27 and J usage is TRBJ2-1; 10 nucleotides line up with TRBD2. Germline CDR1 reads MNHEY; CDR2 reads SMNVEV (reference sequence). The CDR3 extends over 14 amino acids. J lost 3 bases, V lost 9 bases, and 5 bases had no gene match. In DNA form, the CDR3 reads TGTGCCAGTAACCTAGCGGGAGTCTACAATGAGCAGTTCTTC. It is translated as CASNLAGVYNEQFF.

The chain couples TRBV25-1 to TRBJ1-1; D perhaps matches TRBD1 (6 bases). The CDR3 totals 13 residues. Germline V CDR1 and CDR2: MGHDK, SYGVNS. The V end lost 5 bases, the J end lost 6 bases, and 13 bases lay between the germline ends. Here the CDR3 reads CASSLWDKPEAFF. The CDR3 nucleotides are TGTGCCAGCAGTTTATGGGACAAACCTGAAGCTTTCTTT.

The DNA for the CDR3 is TGTGCCAGCAGCCCAGGGTACCCTAGCAATCAGCCCCAGCATTTT. Translating gives CASSPGYPSNQPQHF. V and J are TRBV27 and TRBJ1-5; tentative D call: TRBD1 (5 bases). CDR3 length: 15 amino acids. V lost 6 bases to trimming and J lost 0 bases, with 12 bases between them. Germline CDR1 reads MNHEY; CDR2 reads SMNVEV (reference sequence).

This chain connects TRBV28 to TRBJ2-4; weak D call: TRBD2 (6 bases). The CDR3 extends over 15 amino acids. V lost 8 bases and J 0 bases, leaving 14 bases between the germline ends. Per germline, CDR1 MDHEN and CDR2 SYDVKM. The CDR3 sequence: CASAGRELAKNIQYF. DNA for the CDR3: TGTGCCAGCGCGGGAAGAGAACTAGCCAAAAACATTCAGTACTTC.

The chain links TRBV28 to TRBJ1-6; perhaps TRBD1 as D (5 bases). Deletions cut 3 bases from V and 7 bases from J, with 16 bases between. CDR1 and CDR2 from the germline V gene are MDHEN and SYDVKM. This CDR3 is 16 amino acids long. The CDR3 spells CASSFPGGTDNSPLHF. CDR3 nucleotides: TGTGCCAGCAGTTTCCCCGGCGGGACGGACAATTCACCCCTCCACTTT.